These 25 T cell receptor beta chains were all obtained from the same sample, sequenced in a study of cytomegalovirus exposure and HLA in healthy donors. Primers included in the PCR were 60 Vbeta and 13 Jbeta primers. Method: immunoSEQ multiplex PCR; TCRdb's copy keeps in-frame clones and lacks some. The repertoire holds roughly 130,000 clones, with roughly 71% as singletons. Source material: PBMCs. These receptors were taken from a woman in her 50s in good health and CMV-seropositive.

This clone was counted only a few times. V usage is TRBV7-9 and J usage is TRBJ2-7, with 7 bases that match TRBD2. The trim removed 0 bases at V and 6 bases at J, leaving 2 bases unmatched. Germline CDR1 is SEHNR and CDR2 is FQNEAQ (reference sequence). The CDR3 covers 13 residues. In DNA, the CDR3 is TGTGCCAGCAGCTTAGCAGGCGGGGGCGAGCAGTACTTC. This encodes CASSLAGGGEQYF.

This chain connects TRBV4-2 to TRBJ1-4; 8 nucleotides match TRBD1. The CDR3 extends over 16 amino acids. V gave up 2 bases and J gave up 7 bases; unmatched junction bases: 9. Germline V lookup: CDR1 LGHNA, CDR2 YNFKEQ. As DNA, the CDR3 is TGTGCCAGCAGCCAAAACCAGGGGGCCGAGAGTGAAAAACTGTTTTTT. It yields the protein CASSQNQGAESEKLFF.

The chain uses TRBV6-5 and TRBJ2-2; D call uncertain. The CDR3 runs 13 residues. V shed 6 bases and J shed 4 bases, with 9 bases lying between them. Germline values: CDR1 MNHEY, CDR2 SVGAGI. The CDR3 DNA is TGTGCCAGCAGCCGGCCAGGCACCGGGGAGCTGTTTTTT. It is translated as CASSRPGTGELFF.

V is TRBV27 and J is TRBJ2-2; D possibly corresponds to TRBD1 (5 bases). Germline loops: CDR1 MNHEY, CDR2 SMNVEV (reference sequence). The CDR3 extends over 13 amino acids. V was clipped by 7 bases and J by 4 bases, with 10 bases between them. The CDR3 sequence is CASKKGPTGELFF. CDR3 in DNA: TGTGCCAGCAAAAAGGGGCCCACCGGGGAGCTGTTTTTT.

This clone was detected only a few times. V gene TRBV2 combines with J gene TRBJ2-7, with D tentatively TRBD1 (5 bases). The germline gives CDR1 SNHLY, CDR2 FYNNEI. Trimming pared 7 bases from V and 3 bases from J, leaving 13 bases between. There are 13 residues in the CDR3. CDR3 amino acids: CASNGVGDYEQYF. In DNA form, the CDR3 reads TGTGCCAGCAATGGGGTAGGGGACTACGAGCAGTACTTC. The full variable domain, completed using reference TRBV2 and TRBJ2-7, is EPEVTQTPSHQVTQMGQEVILRCVPISNHLYFYWYRQILGQKVEFLVSFYNNEISEKSEIFDDQFSVERPDGSNFTLKIRSTKLEDSAMYFCASNGVGDYEQYFGPGTRLTVT.

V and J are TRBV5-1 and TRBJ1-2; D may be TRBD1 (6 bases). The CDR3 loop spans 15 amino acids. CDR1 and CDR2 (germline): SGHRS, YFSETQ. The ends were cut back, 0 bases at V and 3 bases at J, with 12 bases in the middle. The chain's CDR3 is CASSLDGTTDYGYTF. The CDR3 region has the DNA TGCGCCAGCAGCTTGGATGGGACAACGGACTATGGCTACACCTTC.

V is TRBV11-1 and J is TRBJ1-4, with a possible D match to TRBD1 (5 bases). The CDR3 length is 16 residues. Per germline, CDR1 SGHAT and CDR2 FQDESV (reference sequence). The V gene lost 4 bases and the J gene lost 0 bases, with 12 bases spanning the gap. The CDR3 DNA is TGTGCCAGCAGCTCCCAGGGTCCGGCAACTAATGAAAAACTGTTTTTT. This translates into CASSSQGPATNEKLFF.

CDR3 sequence reads: CASSAYQGNTEAFF. The CDR3, as DNA: TGTGCCAGCAGTGCGTATCAGGGGAACACTGAAGCTTTCTTT. This chain links TRBV6-6 with TRBJ1-1; tentatively, D is TRBD1 (5 bases). This CDR3 is built from 14 residues. The germline CDR1 and CDR2 sequences are MNHNY and SVGAGI (reference sequence). V lost 5 bases to trimming and J lost 1 base, with 11 bases between them.

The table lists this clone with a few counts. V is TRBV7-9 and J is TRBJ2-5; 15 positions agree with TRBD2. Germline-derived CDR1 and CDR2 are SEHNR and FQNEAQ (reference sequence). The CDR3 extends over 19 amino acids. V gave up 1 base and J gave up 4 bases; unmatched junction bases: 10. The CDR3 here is CASSLGRVGTSGGLETQYF. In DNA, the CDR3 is TGTGCCAGCAGCTTAGGAAGAGTGGGGACTAGCGGGGGGCTAGAGACCCAGTACTTC.

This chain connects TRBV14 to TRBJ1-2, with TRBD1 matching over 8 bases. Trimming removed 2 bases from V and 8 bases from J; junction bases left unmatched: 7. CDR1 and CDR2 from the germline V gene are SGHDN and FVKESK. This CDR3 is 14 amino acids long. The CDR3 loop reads CASSQNRGAEGYTF. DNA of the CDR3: TGTGCCAGCAGCCAAAACAGGGGGGCTGAGGGCTACACCTTC.

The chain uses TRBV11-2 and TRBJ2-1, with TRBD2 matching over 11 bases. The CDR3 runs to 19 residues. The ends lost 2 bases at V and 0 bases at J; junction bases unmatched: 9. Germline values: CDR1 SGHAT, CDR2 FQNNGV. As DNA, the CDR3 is TGTGCCAGCAGCTTAACTAGCGGGGGATCCGCCCTCTCCTACAATGAGCAGTTCTTC. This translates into CASSLTSGGSALSYNEQFF.

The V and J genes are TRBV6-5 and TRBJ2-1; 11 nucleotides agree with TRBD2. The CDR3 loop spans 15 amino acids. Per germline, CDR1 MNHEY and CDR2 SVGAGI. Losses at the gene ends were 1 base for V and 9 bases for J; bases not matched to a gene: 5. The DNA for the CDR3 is TGTGCCAGCAGTTACTTGGCTAGCGGGGGGAGTGAGCAGTTCTTC. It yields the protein CASSYLASGGSEQFF.

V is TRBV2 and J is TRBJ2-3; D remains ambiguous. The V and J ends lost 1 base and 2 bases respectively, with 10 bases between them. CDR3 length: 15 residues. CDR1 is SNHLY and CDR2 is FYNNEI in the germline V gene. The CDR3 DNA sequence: TGTGCCAGCAGTGAAGACTTAGATATCACAGATACGCAGTATTTT. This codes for CASSEDLDITDTQYF.

This CDR3 is CAWSLQHPGGATSPLHF. The CDR3 DNA sequence: TGTGCCTGGAGTCTTCAGCACCCAGGGGGCGCGACTTCACCCCTCCACTTT. V usage is TRBV30 and J usage is TRBJ1-6, with 8 bases that match TRBD1. The germline V gene has CDR1 GTSNPN and CDR2 SVGIG (reference sequence). The CDR3 has 17 amino acids. J was trimmed by 9 bases and V by 2 bases; bases with no gene match: 15.

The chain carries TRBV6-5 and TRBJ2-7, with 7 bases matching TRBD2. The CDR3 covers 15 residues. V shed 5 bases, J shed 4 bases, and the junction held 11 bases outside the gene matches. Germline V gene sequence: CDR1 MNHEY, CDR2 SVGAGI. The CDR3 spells CASSMTGGGGYEQYF. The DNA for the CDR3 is TGTGCCAGCAGTATGACCGGTGGCGGGGGTTACGAGCAGTACTTC.

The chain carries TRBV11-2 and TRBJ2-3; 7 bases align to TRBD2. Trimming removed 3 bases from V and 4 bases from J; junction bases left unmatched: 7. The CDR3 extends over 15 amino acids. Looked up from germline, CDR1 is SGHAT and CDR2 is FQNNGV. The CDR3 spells CASSFRLTSPDTQYF. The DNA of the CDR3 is TGTGCCAGCAGCTTTCGACTGACTAGCCCAGATACGCAGTATTTT.

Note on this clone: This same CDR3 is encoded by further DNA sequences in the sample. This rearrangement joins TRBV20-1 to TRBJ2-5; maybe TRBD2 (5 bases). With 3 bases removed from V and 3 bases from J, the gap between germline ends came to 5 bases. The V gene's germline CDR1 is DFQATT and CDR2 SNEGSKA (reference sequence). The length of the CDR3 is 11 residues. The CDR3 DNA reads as TGCAGTGCTAGGGGAGAAGAGACCCAGTACTTC. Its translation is CSARGEETQYF.

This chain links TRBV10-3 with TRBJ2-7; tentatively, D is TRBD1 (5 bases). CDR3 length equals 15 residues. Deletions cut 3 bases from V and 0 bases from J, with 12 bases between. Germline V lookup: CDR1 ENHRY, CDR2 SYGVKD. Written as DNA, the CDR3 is TGTGCCATCAGTGACCCAGGGAAGAGCTCCTACGAGCAGTACTTC. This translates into CAISDPGKSSYEQYF.

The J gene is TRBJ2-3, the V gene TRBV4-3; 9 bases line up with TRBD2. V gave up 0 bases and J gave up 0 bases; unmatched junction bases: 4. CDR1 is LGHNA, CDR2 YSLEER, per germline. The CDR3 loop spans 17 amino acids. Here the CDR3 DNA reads TGCGCCAGCAGCCAAGAAAGACTAGCGGAGAGCACAGATACGCAGTATTTT. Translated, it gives CASSQERLAESTDTQYF.

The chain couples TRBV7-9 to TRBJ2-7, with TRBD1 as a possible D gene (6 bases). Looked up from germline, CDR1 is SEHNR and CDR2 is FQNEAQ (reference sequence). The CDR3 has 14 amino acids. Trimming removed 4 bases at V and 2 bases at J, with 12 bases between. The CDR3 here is CASSSQGSTYEQYF. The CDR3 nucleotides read TGTGCCAGCAGCTCACAGGGCTCCACCTACGAGCAGTACTTC.

In DNA form, the CDR3 reads TGTGCCAGCGGAGGGGACGATGGGGAAAAACTGTTTTTT. Residues: CASGGDDGEKLFF. The V and J genes are TRBV2 and TRBJ1-4, with D possibly being TRBD1 (5 bases). This CDR3 is built from 13 residues. Per the germline V gene, CDR1 is SNHLY and CDR2 is FYNNEI. With 8 bases removed from V and 8 bases from J, the gap between germline ends came to 15 bases.

The DNA for the CDR3 is TGTGCCATCAGTGAACTACCGCAAGAGACCCAGTACTTC. This codes for CAISELPQETQYF. V usage is TRBV10-3 and J usage is TRBJ2-5; no reliable D call. The CDR3 extends over 13 amino acids. V shed 3 bases and J shed 2 bases, with 7 bases lying between them. The germline V gene has CDR1 ENHRY and CDR2 SYGVKD.

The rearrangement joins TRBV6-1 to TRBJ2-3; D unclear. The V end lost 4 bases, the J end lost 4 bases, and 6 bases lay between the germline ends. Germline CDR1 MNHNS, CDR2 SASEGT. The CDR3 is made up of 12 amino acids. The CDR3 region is CASSVEADTQYF. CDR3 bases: TGTGCCAGCAGTGTAGAGGCAGATACGCAGTATTTT.

CDR3 amino acids: CASRNRESTNTEAFF. In nucleotides, the CDR3 is TGTGCCAGCAGGAACAGGGAATCAACGAACACTGAAGCTTTCTTT. The chain employs TRBV5-4 and TRBJ1-1; TRBD1 is a possible D gene (6 bases). Germline loops: CDR1 SGHNT, CDR2 YYREEE (reference sequence). Deletions cut 5 bases from V and 1 base from J, with 15 bases between. The CDR3 runs 15 residues.

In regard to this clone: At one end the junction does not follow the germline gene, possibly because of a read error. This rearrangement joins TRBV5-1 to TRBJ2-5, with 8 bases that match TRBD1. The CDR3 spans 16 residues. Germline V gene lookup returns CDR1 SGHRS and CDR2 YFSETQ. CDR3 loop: CASSSPPGGYQETQYF. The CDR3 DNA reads TGCGCCAGCAGCTCCCCGCCAGGGGGCTACCAGGAGACCCAGTACTTC.